The sequence of this T cell receptor (beta chain) was determined in a study of shared clonotypes between healthy human individuals. Broader study findings: The sharing of 4% to 5.5% of naive CD4 clonotypes was seen across a handful of donors. Only blood samples were collected, and tissue repertoires likely differ.

Data came from immunoSEQ multiplex PCR; TCRdb stores just in-frame clones and leaves some out. Of 550,000 to 750,000 clones listed, 95% to 96% are singletons. The naive CD8 population came from CD45RO-negative cells selected for CCR7, without terminally differentiated effector memory CD45RA+ cells. As to this clone: Its antigen remains unknown.

Germline-derived CDR1 and CDR2 are WNHNN and SYGVQD (reference sequence). The CDR3 sequence is 14 residues long. V dropped 4 bases and J dropped 3 bases, with 12 bases sitting between them. The specimen was naive CD8+ T cells sorted from blood. The clonotype was recovered from a woman under 40 in good health. The rearrangement uses TRBV10-1 and TRBJ1-1; tentative D call: TRBD1 (6 bases). The CDR3 reads CASSAARGHTEAFF. The CDR3 nucleotides are TGCGCCAGCAGTGCAGCCAGGGGCCACACTGAAGCTTTCTTT.